One and the same sample provided the 11 T cell receptor beta chains below, sequenced in a study of shared T cell receptors in the human thymus. Data came from immunoSEQ multiplex PCR; TCRdb stores just in-frame clones and leaves some out. The top ten hold 0.0085% to 0.012% of the sample, which has some 720,000 clones, roughly 90% seen once. These data were also filed under a second study, of human thymus T cells.

The sequenced material came from thymocytes. These receptors were obtained from a boy in the first two years of life with a congenital heart defect.

This sequence joins TRBV10-3 and TRBJ1-5, with a weak D call TRBD1 (6 bases). CDR1 ENHRY and CDR2 SYGVKD come from the germline V gene. Trimming pared 0 bases from V and 0 bases from J, leaving 12 bases between. The CDR3 sequence is 17 residues long. The CDR3 coding sequence is TGTGCCATCAGTGAGTCGCGACAGGTTTATAGCAATCAGCCCCAGCATTTT. This codes for CAISESRQVYSNQPQHF.

This chain joins TRBV2 and TRBJ2-2; the match to TRBD2 covers 8 bases. From germline, CDR1 is SNHLY and CDR2 FYNNEI. The CDR3 spans 19 residues. The trim removed 5 bases at V and 4 bases at J, leaving 18 bases unmatched. For the CDR3, the DNA is TGTGCCAGCAGTCCTAATGCGGACGCCCCGGCGGGGGGCACCGGGGAGCTGTTTTTT. Translating it yields CASSPNADAPAGGTGELFF.

This chain joins TRBV6-5 and TRBJ2-7; 9 bases fit TRBD2. CDR1 and CDR2 (germline): MNHEY, SVGAGI. The V and J ends lost 7 bases and 3 bases, in that order; junction bases with no gene match: 4. The CDR3 has 13 residues. CDR3 in DNA: TGTGCCAGCACGGCGGGAGGGGGCTACGAGCAGTACTTC. It yields the protein CASTAGGGYEQYF.

The chain uses TRBV4-3 and TRBJ2-7; 9 bases match TRBD2. CDR3 size: 16 residues. V was pared by 0 bases and J by 2 bases, with 5 bases of the junction left unmatched. Germline CDR1 LGHNA, CDR2 YSLEER. CDR3 sequence (DNA): TGCGCCAGCAGCCAAGAAGGCCTAGCGGGACCCTACGAGCAGTACTTC. Translated, it gives CASSQEGLAGPYEQYF.

This clone was counted once. V and J are TRBV10-3 and TRBJ2-6; TRBD1 matches 9 bases. This CDR3 spans 20 amino acids. CDR1 ENHRY and CDR2 SYGVKD come from the germline V gene. V was pared by 3 bases and J by 4 bases, with 16 bases of the junction left unmatched. CDR3 sequence reads: CAISDPAKDRGLAGANVLTF. In DNA, the CDR3 is TGTGCCATCAGTGACCCAGCCAAGGACAGGGGTTTGGCGGGGGCCAACGTCCTGACTTTC.

In its sample, this clone was seen once. The chain combines TRBV27 with TRBJ2-7; a possible D gene is TRBD1 (6 bases). Trimming left V 1 base short and J 7 bases short, with 14 bases between. The CDR3 is 14 residues long. Per germline, CDR1 MNHEY and CDR2 SMNVEV (reference sequence). The CDR3: CASSLLGRGCEQYF. The DNA for the CDR3 is TGTGCCAGCAGTTTATTAGGCAGGGGCTGTGAGCAGTACTTC.

The chain employs TRBV7-3 and TRBJ2-1; D call uncertain. The CDR3 has 19 amino acids. Deletions cut 2 bases from V and 5 bases from J, with 25 bases between. Germline-derived CDR1 and CDR2 are SGHTA and FQGTGA. Here the CDR3 DNA reads TGTGCCAGCAGCTTAGGAACGACCCAGTCGGCTGCGGCGAACAATGAGCAGTTCTTC. Amino acids: CASSLGTTQSAAANNEQFF.

The V gene is TRBV27, the J gene TRBJ2-1; 9 bases agree with TRBD1. Unmatched junction bases numbered 7, after V lost 5 bases and J lost 2 bases. Germline assignment: CDR1 MNHEY and CDR2 SMNVEV (reference sequence). CDR3 length: 16 residues. The CDR3 DNA reads TGTGCCAGCAGTCCCGGACAGGGGTCTCCCTACAATGAGCAGTTCTTC. This sequence encodes CASSPGQGSPYNEQFF.

The chain links TRBV7-9 to TRBJ2-5; D perhaps matches TRBD2 (6 bases). Germline loops: CDR1 SEHNR, CDR2 FQNEAQ (reference sequence). This CDR3 is built from 15 residues. Trimming stripped 3 bases from V and 5 bases from J, with 16 bases between. CDR3 nucleotides: TGTGCCAGCAGCTTTGGACCGGGAGAAGGGGAGACCCAGTACTTC. This gives the protein CASSFGPGEGETQYF.

V and J are TRBV4-3 and TRBJ2-3, with a possible D match to TRBD2 (6 bases). The CDR3 is made up of 18 amino acids. V gave up 3 bases and J gave up 5 bases, with 24 bases separating them. CDR1 is LGHNA and CDR2 is YSLEER in the germline V gene. CDR3 sequence: CASSHSKVWGEVGDTQYF. Here the CDR3 DNA reads TGCGCCAGCAGCCACTCGAAGGTTTGGGGGGAAGTAGGAGATACGCAGTATTTT.

This sequence joins TRBV25-1 and TRBJ1-4; 10 nucleotides match TRBD1. Germline lookup yields CDR1 MGHDK and CDR2 SYGVNS. V lost 6 bases, J lost 8 bases, and 9 bases stayed unmatched. The CDR3 has 15 residues. The CDR3, as DNA: TGTGCCAGCAGGCGACCGGGACAGGGGAGCGAAAAACTGTTTTTT. Amino acids: CASRRPGQGSEKLFF.